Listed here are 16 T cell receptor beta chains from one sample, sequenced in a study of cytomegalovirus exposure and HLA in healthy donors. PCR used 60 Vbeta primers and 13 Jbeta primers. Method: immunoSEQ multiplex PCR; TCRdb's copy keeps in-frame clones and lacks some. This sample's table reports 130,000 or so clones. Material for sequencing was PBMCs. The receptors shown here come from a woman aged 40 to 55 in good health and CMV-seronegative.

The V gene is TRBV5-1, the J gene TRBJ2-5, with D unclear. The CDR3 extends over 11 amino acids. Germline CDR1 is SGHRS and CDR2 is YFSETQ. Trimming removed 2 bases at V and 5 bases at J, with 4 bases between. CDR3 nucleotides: TGCGCCAGCAGCTTCGAGGAGACCCAGTACTTC. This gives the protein CASSFEETQYF.

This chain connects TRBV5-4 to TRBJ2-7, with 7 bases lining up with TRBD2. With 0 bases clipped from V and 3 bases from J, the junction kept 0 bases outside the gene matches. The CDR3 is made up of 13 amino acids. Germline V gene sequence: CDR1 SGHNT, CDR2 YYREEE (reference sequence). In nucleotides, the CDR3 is TGTGCCAGCAGCTTGGGGGAGGGCTACGAGCAGTACTTC. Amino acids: CASSLGEGYEQYF.

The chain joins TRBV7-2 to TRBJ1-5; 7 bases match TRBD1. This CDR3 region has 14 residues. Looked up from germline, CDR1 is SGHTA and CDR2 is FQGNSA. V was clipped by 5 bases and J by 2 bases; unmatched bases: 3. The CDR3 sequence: CASSVTGGNQPQHF. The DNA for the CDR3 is TGTGCCAGCAGCGTAACAGGGGGCAATCAGCCCCAGCATTTT.

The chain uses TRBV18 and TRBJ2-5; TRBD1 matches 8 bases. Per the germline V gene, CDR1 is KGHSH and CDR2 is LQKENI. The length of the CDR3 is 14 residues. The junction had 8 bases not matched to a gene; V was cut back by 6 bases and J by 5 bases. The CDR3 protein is CASSRSGGDETQYF. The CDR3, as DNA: TGTGCCAGCTCCCGATCAGGGGGCGACGAGACCCAGTACTTC.

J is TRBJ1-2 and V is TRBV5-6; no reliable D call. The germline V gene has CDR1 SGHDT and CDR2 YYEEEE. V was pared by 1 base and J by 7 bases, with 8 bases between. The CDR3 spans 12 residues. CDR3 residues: CASSLTQAGYTF. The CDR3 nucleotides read TGTGCCAGCAGCTTGACCCAGGCTGGCTACACCTTC.

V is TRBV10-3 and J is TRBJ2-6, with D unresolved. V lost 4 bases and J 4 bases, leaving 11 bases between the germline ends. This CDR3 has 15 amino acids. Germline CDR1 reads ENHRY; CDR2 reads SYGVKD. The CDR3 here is CAISALPTGANVLTF. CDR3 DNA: TGTGCCATCAGTGCACTACCAACGGGGGCCAACGTCCTGACTTTC.

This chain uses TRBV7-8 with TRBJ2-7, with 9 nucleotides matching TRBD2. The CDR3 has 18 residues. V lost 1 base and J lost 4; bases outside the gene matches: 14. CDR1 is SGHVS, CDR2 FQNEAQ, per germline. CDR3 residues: CASSLVRGGASGSYEQYV. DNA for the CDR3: TGTGCCAGCAGCTTAGTTCGCGGGGGGGCCTCTGGATCGTACGAGCAGTACGTC.

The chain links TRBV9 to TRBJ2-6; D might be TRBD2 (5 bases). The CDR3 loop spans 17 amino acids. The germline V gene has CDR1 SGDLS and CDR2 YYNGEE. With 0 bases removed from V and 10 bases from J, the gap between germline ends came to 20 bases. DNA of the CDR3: TGTGCCAGCAGCGTAGCTTGGGAAAGGCGAGGGCGGAACGTCCTGACTTTC. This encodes CASSVAWERRGRNVLTF.

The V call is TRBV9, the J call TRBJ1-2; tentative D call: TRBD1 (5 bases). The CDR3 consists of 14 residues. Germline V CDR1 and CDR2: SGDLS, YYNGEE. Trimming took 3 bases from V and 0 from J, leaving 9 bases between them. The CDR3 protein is CASSGGRTNYGYTF. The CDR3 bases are TGTGCCAGCAGCGGGGGGAGGACTAACTATGGCTACACCTTC.

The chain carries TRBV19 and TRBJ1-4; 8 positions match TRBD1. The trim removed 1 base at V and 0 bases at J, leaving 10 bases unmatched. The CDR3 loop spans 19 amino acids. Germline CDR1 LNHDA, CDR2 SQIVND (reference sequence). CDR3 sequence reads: CASSIGVQGASSTNEKLFF. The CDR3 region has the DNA TGTGCCAGTAGTATAGGGGTCCAGGGGGCTTCCTCAACTAATGAAAAACTGTTTTTT.

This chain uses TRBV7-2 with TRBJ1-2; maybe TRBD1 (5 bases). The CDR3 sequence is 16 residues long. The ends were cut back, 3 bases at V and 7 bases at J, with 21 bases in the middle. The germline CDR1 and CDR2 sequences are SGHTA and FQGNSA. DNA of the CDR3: TGTGCCAGCAGCTTGGGGGGGAGCGTGCAGGGCGGTGGCTACACCTTC. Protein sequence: CASSLGGSVQGGGYTF.

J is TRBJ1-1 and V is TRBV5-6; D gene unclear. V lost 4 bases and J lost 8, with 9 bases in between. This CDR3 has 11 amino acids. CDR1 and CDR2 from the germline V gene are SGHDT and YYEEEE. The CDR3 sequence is CASSRAWEAFF. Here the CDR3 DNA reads TGTGCCAGCAGCCGAGCGTGGGAAGCTTTCTTT.

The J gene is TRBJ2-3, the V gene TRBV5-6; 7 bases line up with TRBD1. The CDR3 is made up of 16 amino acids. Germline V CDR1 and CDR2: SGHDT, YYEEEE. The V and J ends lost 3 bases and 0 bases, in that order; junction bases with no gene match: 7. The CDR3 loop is CASSYGTVPSTDTQYF. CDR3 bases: TGTGCCAGCAGCTACGGGACAGTCCCTAGCACAGATACGCAGTATTTT.

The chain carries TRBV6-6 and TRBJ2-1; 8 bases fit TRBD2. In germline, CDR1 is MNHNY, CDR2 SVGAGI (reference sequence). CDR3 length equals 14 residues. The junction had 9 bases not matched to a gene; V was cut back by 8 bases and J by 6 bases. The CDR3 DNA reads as TGTGCCAGCTGGGGGGCGGGGGGTCCCAATGAGCAGTTCTTC. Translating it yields CASWGAGGPNEQFF.

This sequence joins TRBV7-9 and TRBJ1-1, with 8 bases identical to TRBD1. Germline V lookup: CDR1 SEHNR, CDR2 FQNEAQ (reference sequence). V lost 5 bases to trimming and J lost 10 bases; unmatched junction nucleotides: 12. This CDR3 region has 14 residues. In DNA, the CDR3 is TGTGCCAGCAGCGGGGACAGGCGGCCCCTTGGAGCTTTCTTT. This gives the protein CASSGDRRPLGAFF.

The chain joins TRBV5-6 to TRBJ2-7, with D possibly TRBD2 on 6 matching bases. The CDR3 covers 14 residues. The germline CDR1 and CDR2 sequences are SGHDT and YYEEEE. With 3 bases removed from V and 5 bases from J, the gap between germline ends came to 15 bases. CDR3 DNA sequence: TGTGCCAGCAGCTCCTCGCGGGGTACCCACGAGCAGTACTTC. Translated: CASSSSRGTHEQYF.